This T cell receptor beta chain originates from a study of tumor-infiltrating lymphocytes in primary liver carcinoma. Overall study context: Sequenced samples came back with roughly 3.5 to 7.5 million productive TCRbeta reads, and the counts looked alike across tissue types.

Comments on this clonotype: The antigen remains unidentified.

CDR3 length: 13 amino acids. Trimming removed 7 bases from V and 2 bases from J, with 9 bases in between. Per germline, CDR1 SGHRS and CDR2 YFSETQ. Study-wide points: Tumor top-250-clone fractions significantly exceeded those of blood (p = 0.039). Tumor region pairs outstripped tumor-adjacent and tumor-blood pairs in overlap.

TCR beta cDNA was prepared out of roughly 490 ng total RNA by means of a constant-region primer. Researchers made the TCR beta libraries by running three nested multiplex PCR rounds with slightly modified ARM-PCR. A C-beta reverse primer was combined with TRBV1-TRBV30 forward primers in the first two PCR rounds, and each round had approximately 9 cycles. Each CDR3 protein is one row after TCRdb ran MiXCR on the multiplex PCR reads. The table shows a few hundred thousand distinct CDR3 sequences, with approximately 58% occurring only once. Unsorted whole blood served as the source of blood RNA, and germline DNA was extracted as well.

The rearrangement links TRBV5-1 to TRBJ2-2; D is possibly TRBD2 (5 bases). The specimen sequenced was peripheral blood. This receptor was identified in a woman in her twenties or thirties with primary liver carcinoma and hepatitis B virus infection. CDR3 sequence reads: CASRSGNTGELFF. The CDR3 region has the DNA TGCGCCAGCCGGAGCGGAAACACCGGGGAGCTGTTTTTT. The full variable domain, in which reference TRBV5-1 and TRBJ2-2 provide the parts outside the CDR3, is KAGVTQTPRYLIKTRGQQVTLSCSPISGHRSVSWYQQTPGQGLQFLFEYFSETQRNKGNFPGRFSGRQFSNSRSEMNVSTLELGDSALYLCASRSGNTGELFFGEGSRLTVL.